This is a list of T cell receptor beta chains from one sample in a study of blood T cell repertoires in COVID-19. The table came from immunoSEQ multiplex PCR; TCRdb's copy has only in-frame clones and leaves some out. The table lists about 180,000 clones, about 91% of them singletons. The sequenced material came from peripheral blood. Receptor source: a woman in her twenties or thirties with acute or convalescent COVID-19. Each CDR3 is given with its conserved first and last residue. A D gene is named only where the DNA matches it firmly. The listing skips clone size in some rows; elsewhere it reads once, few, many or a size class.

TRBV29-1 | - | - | CSVVGTNYGYTF
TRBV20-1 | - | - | CSAYFNEQFF
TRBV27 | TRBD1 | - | CASSPYGTGGVMVKLFF
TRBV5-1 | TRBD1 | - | CASSGQTTPGSEAFF
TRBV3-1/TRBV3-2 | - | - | CASSQARVREKLFF
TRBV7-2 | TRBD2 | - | CASTPAPRLAIEFF
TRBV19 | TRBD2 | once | CASSHGLAGGTETQYF
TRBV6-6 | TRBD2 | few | CASSSSGSSFNEQFF
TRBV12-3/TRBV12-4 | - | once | CASSIDSSGELFF
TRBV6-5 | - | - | CASSRAYNQPQHF
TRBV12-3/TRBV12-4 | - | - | CASSFRGSEQFF
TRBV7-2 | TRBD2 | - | CASSSFSIAGSTDTQYF
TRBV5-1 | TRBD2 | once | CASSTGGPSGEQYF
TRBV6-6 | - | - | CASTRRPNEQFF
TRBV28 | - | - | CASSLLATARLFF
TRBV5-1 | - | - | CASSDSAGHVGYTF
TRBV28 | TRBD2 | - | CASSLSGSGLNEQFF
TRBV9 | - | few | CASSARDSPLHF
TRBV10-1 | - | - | CASSATLDEKLFF
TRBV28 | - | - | CASSPGQGGLYEQYF
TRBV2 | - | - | CASSVSVDTQYF
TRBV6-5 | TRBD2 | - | CASSRRELTDTQYF
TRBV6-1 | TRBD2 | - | CASSGLAGPSYNEQFF
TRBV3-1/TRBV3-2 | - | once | CASRSASYNEQFF
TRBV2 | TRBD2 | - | CASSEWGLAGVGLYNEQFF
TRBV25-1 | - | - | CASKGQLNTEAFF
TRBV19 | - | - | CASSLEDSFGSIQYF
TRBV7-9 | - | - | CASSLGTYNEQFF
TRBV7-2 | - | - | CASRSSSTDTQYF
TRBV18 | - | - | CASSPTGAPPDTQYF
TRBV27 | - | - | CASKGPYNEQFF
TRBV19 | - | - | CASSIQGRSNQPQHF
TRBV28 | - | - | CASSTSRPQHF
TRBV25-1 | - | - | CASSSLYEQYF
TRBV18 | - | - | CASSPGGARSPLHF
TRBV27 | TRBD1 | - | CASSFRDRASTDTQYF
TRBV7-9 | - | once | CASSRQNTEAFF
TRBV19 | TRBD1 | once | CASSIVWDRAYNEQFF
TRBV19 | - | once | CASSIWLDQNNEQFF
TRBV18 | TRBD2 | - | CASSTRGGTDTQYF
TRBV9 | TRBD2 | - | CASSVEGREGVNEQFF
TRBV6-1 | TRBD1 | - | CASSAARLQGGGSYNSPLHF
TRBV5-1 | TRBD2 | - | CASSLAANGGGTQYF
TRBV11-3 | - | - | CASMGARYNEQFF
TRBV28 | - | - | CASTLQGGSYEQYF
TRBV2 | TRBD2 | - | CATKREEGYEQFF
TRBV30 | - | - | CAWNTGSSGANVLTF
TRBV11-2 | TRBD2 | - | CASSTSGTILYEQYF
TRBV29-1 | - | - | CSVEGRGSRGYTF
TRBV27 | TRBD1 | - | CASSSPRQGGGYTF
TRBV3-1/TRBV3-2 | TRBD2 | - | CASSQGLAVSYEQYF
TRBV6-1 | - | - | CASSDFGHEKLFF
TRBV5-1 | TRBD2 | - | CASTPIGLADTDTQYF